These 13 T cell receptor beta chains came from one sample sequenced in a study of T-cell memory formation after mild COVID-19. MiXCR, applied by TCRdb to the 5' RACE reads, yields one record per CDR3 protein. The sample has under 90,000 distinct CDR3 sequences; 14% are singletons. Sequenced: PBMCs or a T cell subset sorted from them (not recorded which). All receptors come from an adult woman who had mild COVID-19 (a few samples of this study predate the infection). Cell type and time point are not known.

The chain joins TRBV27 to TRBJ1-1, with 7 bases aligning to TRBD1. CDR1 and CDR2 (germline): MNHEY, SMNVEV (reference sequence). The CDR3 is 15 amino acids. The V gene end was trimmed by 7 bases and the J gene end by 1 base; junction bases not matched to a gene: 9. This CDR3 reads CASTPGDRWNTEAFF. CDR3 in DNA: TGTGCCAGCACCCCTGGGGACAGATGGAACACTGAAGCTTTCTTT.

This clonotype was observed a handful of times. The V gene is TRBV29-1, the J gene TRBJ2-6; D not resolved. The germline gives CDR1 SQVTM, CDR2 ANQGSEA. CDR3 length: 16 residues. Trimming took off 5 bases at V and 0 bases at J, with 14 bases between the two ends. The chain's CDR3 is CSVPMPVPSGANVLTF. The CDR3 nucleotides are TGCAGCGTTCCAATGCCAGTCCCCTCTGGGGCCAACGTCCTGACTTTC.

V and J are TRBV6-5 and TRBJ2-2; TRBD2 matches at 14 bases. CDR1 and CDR2 from the germline V gene are MNHEY and SVGAGI. The CDR3 consists of 18 residues. The ends lost 4 bases at V and 6 bases at J; junction bases unmatched: 10. This CDR3 is CASSFPTSGRVRPGELFF. The DNA of the CDR3 is TGTGCCAGCAGTTTTCCGACTAGCGGGAGGGTCCGACCCGGGGAGCTGTTTTTT.

This clonotype occurred many times. The chain couples TRBV5-1 to TRBJ2-7; no clear D. V shed 0 bases and J shed 5 bases, with 3 bases lying between them. The CDR3 loop spans 11 amino acids. Germline CDR1 SGHRS, CDR2 YFSETQ. The CDR3 DNA is TGCGCCAGCAGCTTGGGTAACGAGCAGTACTTC. Translation: CASSLGNEQYF.

The CDR3: CASSPQHFQGATDTQYF. Written as DNA, the CDR3 is TGTGCCAGCAGCCCTCAACACTTCCAGGGGGCCACAGATACGCAGTATTTT. V is TRBV7-3 and J is TRBJ2-3; 8 nucleotides align to TRBD1. With V trimmed by 5 bases and J by 2 bases, 12 bases remained unmatched. CDR3 size: 17 residues. The germline V gene encodes CDR1 SGHTA and CDR2 FQGTGA. The complete variable domain, with remaining parts taken from reference TRBV7-3 and TRBJ2-3, reads GAGVSQTPSNKVTEKGKYVELRCDPISGHTALYWYRQSLGQGPEFLIYFQGTGAADDSGLPNDRFFAVRPEGSVSTLKIQRTERGDSAVYLCASSPQHFQGATDTQYFGPGTRLTVL.

This sequence joins TRBV7-9 and TRBJ2-1, with 10 bases aligning to TRBD2. Germline values: CDR1 SEHNR, CDR2 FQNEAQ (reference sequence). This CDR3 spans 15 amino acids. J gave up 5 bases and V 3 bases, and 4 bases lay outside the gene matches. The CDR3 bases are TGTGCCAGCAGCTTTAGGACTAGCGGTAACAATGAGCAGTTCTTC. Translated: CASSFRTSGNNEQFF.

At least ten counts were recorded for this clonotype. The chain combines TRBV7-6 with TRBJ2-1; 7 nucleotides match TRBD1. The CDR3 covers 17 residues. The germline V gene encodes CDR1 SGHVS and CDR2 FNYEAQ. The junction had 9 bases not matched to a gene; V was cut back by 4 bases and J by 0 bases. CDR3 sequence: CASSSTGSRSSYNEQFF. The CDR3 coding sequence is TGTGCCAGCAGCTCGACAGGGAGCAGAAGCTCCTACAATGAGCAGTTCTTC.

This clonotype was seen more than once but under ten times. The rearrangement uses TRBV9 and TRBJ2-2, with D possibly TRBD1 on 7 matching bases. V shed 8 bases and J shed 3 bases, with 14 bases lying between them. There are 14 residues in the CDR3. The germline V gene has CDR1 SGDLS and CDR2 YYNGEE. CDR3 residues: CASHTGEDTGELFF. DNA for the CDR3: TGTGCCAGTCATACAGGGGAGGACACCGGGGAGCTGTTTTTT.

This sequence joins TRBV9 and TRBJ2-2, with D possibly matching TRBD2 (5 bases). Germline V gene sequence: CDR1 SGDLS, CDR2 YYNGEE. The CDR3 loop spans 15 amino acids. The ends were cut back, 0 bases at V and 0 bases at J, with 6 bases in the middle. CDR3 protein: CASSVGGSNTGELFF. CDR3 DNA: TGTGCCAGCAGCGTAGGCGGGTCGAACACCGGGGAGCTGTTTTTT.

This clonotype has only a few counts. A read error is possible here, since a much larger clone lies one base away. The chain uses TRBV7-6 and TRBJ2-2; maybe TRBD2 (5 bases). With 1 base removed from V and 8 bases from J, the gap between germline ends came to 8 bases. The CDR3 has 13 residues. Germline V gene data show CDR1 as SGHVS and CDR2 as FNYEAQ. CDR3 loop: CASSLERAGELFF. Here the CDR3 DNA reads TGTGCCAGCAGCTTAGAGAGGGCTGGGGAGCTGTTTTTT.

This clonotype has only a few counts. The chain couples TRBV4-1 to TRBJ1-2, with D perhaps matching TRBD1 (5 bases). Germline V gene sequence: CDR1 MGHRA, CDR2 YSYEKL. Deletions cut 1 base from V and 4 bases from J, with 22 bases between. The CDR3 consists of 18 residues. The CDR3 sequence: CASSQVWQGIGTSYGYTF. The DNA for the CDR3 is TGCGCCAGCAGCCAAGTTTGGCAGGGAATAGGGACTAGCTATGGCTACACCTTC.

This clonotype was picked up many times. The chain couples TRBV5-1 to TRBJ2-1; 11 nucleotides line up with TRBD2. V dropped 4 bases and J dropped 0; count of bases not matched to a gene: 6. Germline V gives CDR1 SGHRS, CDR2 YFSETQ. The length of the CDR3 is 17 residues. The CDR3 here is CASSPGLADSSYNEQFF. CDR3 sequence (DNA): TGCGCCAGCAGCCCGGGACTAGCGGACAGCTCCTACAATGAGCAGTTCTTC.

This clonotype was observed a few times. The chain links TRBV6-6 to TRBJ2-1, with 8 bases lining up with TRBD1. Looked up from germline, CDR1 is MNHNY and CDR2 is SVGAGI (reference sequence). This CDR3 comprises 14 residues. V shed 6 bases and J 7 bases; nucleotides not matched to a gene: 8. In DNA, the CDR3 is TGTGCCAGCAGACCGACAGGGGCGGGTAATGAGCAGTTCTTC. Translation gives CASRPTGAGNEQFF.